This paragraph covers one T cell receptor beta chain sequence. Its target is not known. This sample stems from a study of regulatory T cells in long-lasting Graves disease. Germline CDR1 and CDR2: MNHEY and SVGEGT. V was trimmed by 0 bases and J by 5 bases, leaving 10 bases between them. The CDR3 loop spans 14 amino acids. According to the study, TCR beta libraries were built with iRepertoire HTBI primers and CDR3-region Arm-PCR. A single record per CDR3 protein comes from TCRdb applying MiXCR to the multiplex PCR reads. Of some 500,000 distinct CDR3 sequences detected, about 16% appear once; the ten largest clones hold approximately 25%. General study points: Persistent disease showed a preference for TRBV28, TRBJ1-2 and TRBJ2-5.

The time point is: newly diagnosed GD, antithyroid drugs for less than 3 months. Isolated PBMC RNA provided the starting material for the TCR library. These data are also associated with another study on T cells in Graves' hyperthyroidism and ophthalmopathy.

The rearrangement links TRBV6-2 or TRBV6-3 to TRBJ1-1, with D uncertain. Source: peripheral blood mononuclear cells (PBMCs), taken at new diagnosis, from a patient treated with antithyroid drugs. The receptor was derived from a middle-aged woman with Graves disease. The CDR3 is CASSYSRIETEAFF. In DNA, the CDR3 is TGTGCCAGCAGTTACTCGAGGATAGAGACTGAAGCTTTCTTT.